This is a list of T cell receptor beta chains from one sample in a study of T cells in Graves' hyperthyroidism and ophthalmopathy. A single record per CDR3 protein comes from TCRdb applying MiXCR to the multiplex PCR reads. Seen here are nearly 750,000 distinct CDR3 sequences, just over 35% observed once, and the top ten hold approximately 31%. Sequenced sample: blood. These receptors all come from a woman in her thirties or forties with Graves' hyperthyroidism. Both conserved end residues are part of each CDR3. D genes are given only for firm matches. Some rows have no size entry. The others give once, few or many, or a class for an expanded clone.

J gene,clone size,D gene,V gene,CDR3 protein,CDR3 DNA
TRBJ2-7,few,TRBD1,TRBV9,CASSPQGAVYEQYF,TGTGCCAGCTCACCGCAGGGGGCCGTCTACGAGCAGTACTTC
TRBJ2-5,NA,TRBD2,TRBV7-2,CASSAGGAGVQETQYF,TGTGCCAGCAGTGCCGGAGGCGCGGGGGTCCAAGAGACCCAGTACTTC
TRBJ1-2,many,NA,TRBV20-1,CSAQMADARGGYTF,TGCAGTGCCCAGATGGCAGACGCAAGGGGAGGCTACACCTTC
TRBJ1-4,many,NA,TRBV15,CATSRDQDSSNEKLFF,TGTGCCACCAGCAGAGATCAGGACAGCTCTAATGAAAAACTGTTTTTT
TRBJ2-7,NA,NA,TRBV29-1,CSVRNPSYEQYF,TGCAGCGTTCGTAACCCTTCCTACGAGCAGTACTTC
TRBJ1-2,NA,TRBD1,TRBV7-9,CASRPIGTGYGYTF,TGTGCCAGCAGACCAATCGGGACAGGCTATGGCTACACCTTC
TRBJ1-2,few,TRBD1,TRBV10-3,CAISEPSGPGGDGYTF,TGTGCCATCAGTGAGCCCTCGGGGCCAGGGGGCGATGGCTACACCTTC
TRBJ1-2,NA,NA,TRBV25-1,CASSPTNTNYGYTF,TGTGCCAGCTCACCTACCAACACAAACTATGGCTACACCTTC
TRBJ1-5,many,NA,TRBV19,CASTWGYNQPQHF,TGTGCCAGTACGTGGGGATACAATCAGCCCCAGCATTTT
TRBJ2-5,NA,TRBD2,TRBV29-1,CSVTSGRFESQYF,TGCAGCGTTACTAGCGGGAGATTTGAGTCCCAGTACTTC
TRBJ1-3,NA,NA,TRBV15,CATSRPGAGAGNTIYF,TGTGCCACCAGCAGACCCGGGGCAGGCGCTGGAAACACCATATATTTT
TRBJ2-2,few,TRBD1,TRBV7-9,CASSSRDRGITGELFF,TGTGCCAGCAGCTCCCGGGACAGGGGTATCACCGGGGAGCTGTTTTTT
TRBJ2-2,few,NA,TRBV20-1,CSASWVSNTGELFF,TGCAGTGCTAGTTGGGTTTCGAACACCGGGGAGCTGTTTTTT
TRBJ1-6,NA,TRBD1,TRBV20-1,CSAKGQGDSPLHF,TGCAGTGCTAAGGGACAGGGGGATTCACCCCTCCACTTT
TRBJ1-1,many,NA,TRBV2,CASSATGGGTEAFF,TGTGCCAGCAGTGCCACCGGAGGTGGGACTGAAGCTTTCTTT
TRBJ2-6,few,NA,TRBV27,CASSLQDFGGANVLTF,TGTGCCAGCAGTTTACAAGACTTCGGTGGGGCCAACGTCCTGACTTTC
TRBJ1-3,NA,NA,TRBV19,CASSIQVSGNTIYF,TGTGCCAGTAGTATACAGGTCTCTGGAAACACCATATATTTT
TRBJ1-1,many,NA,TRBV29-1,CSVEGGTFMNTEAFF,TGCAGCGTTGAAGGAGGGACCTTCATGAACACTGAAGCTTTCTTT
TRBJ1-1,many,NA,TRBV4-1,CASSLKGGVNTEAFF,TGCGCCAGCAGCCTTAAGGGGGGCGTGAACACTGAAGCTTTCTTT
TRBJ1-1,many,TRBD1,TRBV11-2,CASSMGQVEAFF,TGTGCCAGCAGCATGGGACAGGTTGAAGCTTTCTTT
TRBJ2-5,many,NA,TRBV29-1,CSVELETQYF,TGCAGCGTTGAATTAGAGACCCAGTACTTC
TRBJ1-3,NA,NA,TRBV5-1,CASSQIQSSGNTIYF,TGCGCCAGCAGCCAGATACAGAGCTCTGGAAACACCATATATTTT
TRBJ2-2,many,NA,TRBV7-9,CASSFGTGELFF,TGTGCCAGCAGCTTCGGGACCGGGGAGCTGTTTTTT
TRBJ1-4,NA,NA,TRBV14,CASSQIAGTFEKLFF,TGTGCCAGCAGCCAAATAGCCGGGACGTTTGAAAAACTGTTTTTT
TRBJ2-3,NA,TRBD1,TRBV7-2,CASSPRQGGTDTQYF,TGTGCCAGCAGCCCCCGACAGGGAGGCACAGATACGCAGTATTTT
TRBJ1-6,many,NA,TRBV7-9,CASSLSTNNSPLHF,TGTGCCAGCAGCTTATCTACGAATAATTCACCCCTCCACTTT
TRBJ1-1,NA,NA,TRBV11-2,CASSLDRAVEAFF,TGTGCCAGCAGCTTAGACAGGGCAGTTGAAGCTTTCTTT
TRBJ2-5,many,NA,TRBV10-3,CAISEAGIETQYF,TGTGCCATCAGCGAGGCAGGGATCGAGACCCAGTACTTC
TRBJ1-2,NA,NA,TRBV20-1,CSASSFAGFGYTF,TGCAGTGCTAGCAGTTTTGCAGGGTTTGGCTACACCTTC
TRBJ2-7,many,NA,TRBV29-1,CSVEMPASSYEQYF,TGCAGCGTTGAAATGCCTGCGAGCTCCTACGAGCAGTACTTC
TRBJ1-2,NA,NA,TRBV27,CASRTQGSGYTF,TGTGCCAGCAGAACACAGGGTAGTGGCTACACCTTC
TRBJ1-1,many,NA,TRBV19,CASSNPMAGTNTEAFF,TGTGCCAGTAGTAACCCGATGGCGGGTACGAACACTGAAGCTTTCTTT
TRBJ1-2,NA,TRBD1,TRBV5-7,CASSYLQGINYGYTF,TGTGCCAGCAGCTACTTACAGGGGATAAACTATGGCTACACCTTC
TRBJ1-1,NA,NA,TRBV6-5,CASSYPLRGNTEAFF,TGTGCCAGCAGTTACCCCCTGAGGGGGAACACTGAAGCTTTCTTT
TRBJ2-7,NA,NA,TRBV14,CASSRPALSYEQYF,TGTGCCAGCAGCCGCCCGGCCCTATCCTACGAGCAGTACTTC
TRBJ1-2,NA,NA,TRBV3-1,CASSQTDGYTF,TGTGCCAGCAGCCAAACGGATGGCTACACCTTC
TRBJ2-7,NA,TRBD1,TRBV6-5,CASSQSDRASYEQYF,TGTGCCAGCAGCCAAAGTGACAGGGCGTCTTACGAGCAGTACTTC
TRBJ1-1,once,TRBD1,TRBV20-1,CSASRAGGAGGTEAFF,TGCAGTGCTAGTAGGGCAGGGGGCGCTGGGGGCACTGAAGCTTTCTTT
TRBJ1-1,NA,NA,TRBV7-3,CASRPTGPNTEAFF,TGTGCCAGCCGCCCTACGGGGCCGAACACTGAAGCTTTCTTT
TRBJ1-5,many,NA,TRBV7-3,CASSCRGLNQPQHF,TGTGCCAGCAGCTGCAGGGGACTCAATCAGCCCCAGCATTTT
TRBJ2-7,many,TRBD2,TRBV20-1,CSASPSGNYEQYF,TGCAGTGCTAGTCCTAGCGGGAACTACGAGCAGTACTTC
TRBJ1-1,many,NA,TRBV20-1,CSARWDAGSRTEAFF,TGCAGTGCTAGATGGGACGCGGGGTCTCGCACTGAAGCTTTCTTT
TRBJ1-2,NA,NA,TRBV12-3/TRBV12-4,CASAPQVNYGYTF,TGTGCCAGCGCCCCCCAAGTCAACTATGGCTACACCTTC
TRBJ2-5,few,TRBD1,TRBV6-5,CASSYSQGARVQYF,TGTGCCAGCAGTTACTCTCAGGGGGCGAGGGTCCAGTACTTC
TRBJ2-2,NA,TRBD2,TRBV13,CASSLMAGGIVPANTGELFF,TGTGCCAGCAGCTTAATGGCGGGGGGTATAGTACCCGCGAACACCGGGGAGCTGTTTTTT
TRBJ1-4,NA,NA,TRBV29-1,CSVVGAATNEKLFF,TGCAGCGTTGTAGGGGCAGCAACTAATGAAAAACTGTTTTTT